The subject of this entry is one T cell receptor beta chain. Its specificity is unknown. This record belongs to a study of T cell responses to AZD1222 COVID-19 vaccine. Overall study: Pooled together were second doses at about 4 or about 12 weeks.

Sequencing used immunoSEQ multiplex PCR; TCRdb keeps in-frame clones, though not all of them. Here the sample spans roughly 72,000 clones, 85% being singletons. Study outcomes and limitations: Among vaccine-associated CD4 TCRs, coverage spanned spike, with dominance at 160-218 and 743-854.

This CDR3 is built from 17 residues. The J segment lost 3 bases and the V segment lost 3 bases, leaving 11 bases of the junction unmatched. CDR1 is MNHEY and CDR2 is SMNVEV in the germline V gene (reference sequence). Sequenced here: peripheral blood, sampled on day 0 of AZD1222 vaccination. The chain links TRBV27 to TRBJ2-5, with 9 bases aligning to TRBD2. The origin of this receptor is an adult in good health. The CDR3: CASSFDPAGGREETQYF. The CDR3 DNA sequence: TGTGCCAGCAGTTTTGACCCAGCCGGCGGGAGGGAAGAGACCCAGTACTTC.